Each of the 27 T cell receptor beta chains below was sequenced from the same sample in a study of response to subunit inactivated influenza vaccine. TCRdb redid the calling of the RT-PCR reads with MiXCR, one entry per CDR3 protein. The sample carries more than 450,000 distinct CDR3 sequences, 6% to 9% recorded once. The sample here was PBMCs from blood, taken around 25 months after vaccination. The receptors were gathered from a man between 50 and 75 years old who received an inactivated influenza vaccine.

In its sample, this clonotype was seen a few times. The chain employs TRBV28 and TRBJ2-5; a possible D gene is TRBD2 (5 bases). The ends were cut back, 5 bases at V and 1 base at J, with 17 bases in the middle. Germline CDR1 reads MDHEN; CDR2 reads SYDVKM. The length of the CDR3 is 16 residues. In nucleotides, the CDR3 is TGTGCCAGCAGTCCTCCCTCGTACGGACTCCAAGAGACCCAGTACTTC. This codes for CASSPPSYGLQETQYF. Full variable domain (outside the CDR3, taken from reference TRBV28 and TRBJ2-5): DVKVTQSSRYLVKRTGEKVFLECVQDMDHENMFWYRQDPGLGLRLIYFSYDVKMKEKGDIPEGYSVSREKKERFSLILESASTNQTSMYLCASSPPSYGLQETQYFGPGTRLLVL.

Ten or more counts support this clonotype. CDR3 in DNA: TGTGCCAGCAGGCACCGGGAGGGATTATACGAGCAGTACTTC. The encoded protein is CASRHREGLYEQYF. The rearrangement links TRBV5-6 to TRBJ2-7; 8 nucleotides align to TRBD2. This CDR3 has 14 residues. Germline V lookup: CDR1 SGHDT, CDR2 YYEEEE. J gave up 4 bases and V 5 bases, and 8 bases lay outside the gene matches.

In its sample, this clonotype was seen many times. The chain uses TRBV29-1 and TRBJ2-7, with D uncertain. Germline lookup yields CDR1 SQVTM and CDR2 ANQGSEA. V gave up 8 bases and J gave up 2 bases, with 13 bases separating them. The length of the CDR3 is 12 residues. This chain's CDR3 is CSSVPRTYEQYF. The CDR3 DNA reads TGCAGCTCCGTACCCAGAACCTACGAGCAGTACTTC.

This clonotype was found a few times. The J gene is TRBJ2-1, the V gene TRBV20-1, with D perhaps matching TRBD2 (7 bases). The V end lost 4 bases, the J end lost 4 bases, and 11 bases lay between the germline ends. CDR3 length: 13 residues. In germline, CDR1 is DFQATT, CDR2 SNEGSKA (reference sequence). Here the CDR3 reads CSAKAGQYNEQFF. Here the CDR3 DNA reads TGCAGTGCTAAAGCGGGACAATACAATGAGCAGTTCTTC.

This clonotype appeared many times. J is TRBJ2-7 and V is TRBV3-1; 7 nucleotides line up with TRBD2. With V trimmed by 1 base and J by 1 base, 1 base remained unmatched. The germline gives CDR1 LGHDT, CDR2 YNNKEL (reference sequence). There are 14 residues in the CDR3. The DNA of the CDR3 is TGTGCCAGCAGCCAAGGGACTAGGTCCTACGAGCAGTACTTC. Translation gives CASSQGTRSYEQYF.

This clonotype was seen a handful of times. This chain connects TRBV12-3 or TRBV12-4 to TRBJ1-3, with 9 bases lining up with TRBD1. After removal of 5 bases from V and 6 bases from J, the junction contained 11 bases not matched to a gene. The CDR3 spans 16 residues. The CDR3 reads CASSRPAGQGSNTIYF. The DNA of the CDR3 is TGTGCCAGCAGTAGACCTGCGGGACAGGGTTCAAACACCATATATTTT.

This sequence joins TRBV7-8 and TRBJ2-7, with D perhaps TRBD1 or TRBD2 (5 bases each). The CDR3 totals 14 residues. The germline CDR1 and CDR2 sequences are SGHVS and FQNEAQ. Trimming cost V 5 bases and J 3 bases, with 14 bases left between them. The CDR3 is CASSQRDGSYEQYF. CDR3 DNA: TGTGCCAGCAGCCAACGGGACGGAAGCTACGAGCAGTACTTC. The entire variable domain, with the rest obtained from reference TRBV7-8 and TRBJ2-7, is as follows: GAGVSQSPRYKVAKRGQDVALRCDPISGHVSLFWYQQALGQGPEFLTYFQNEAQLDKSGLPSDRFFAERPEGSVSTLKIQRTQQEDSAVYLCASSQRDGSYEQYFGPGTRLTVT.

This chain links TRBV20-1 with TRBJ2-1, with 10 bases identical to TRBD2. CDR3 length: 16 amino acids. The germline CDR1 and CDR2 sequences are DFQATT and SNEGSKA (reference sequence). After removal of 3 bases from V and 2 bases from J, the junction contained 7 bases not matched to a gene. CDR3 coding DNA: TGCAGTGCTAGCGGGCAAAGCGGGAGGGCCTACAATGAGCAGTTCTTC. Its protein product is CSASGQSGRAYNEQFF.

This sequence joins TRBV4-1 and TRBJ2-3, with a tentative D call TRBD2 (7 bases). Germline lookup yields CDR1 MGHRA and CDR2 YSYEKL. CDR3 length: 14 residues. Trimming cost V 6 bases and J 4 bases, with 14 bases left between them. Here the CDR3 reads CASREEGGADTQYF. The CDR3 region has the DNA TGCGCCAGCAGGGAGGAGGGGGGGGCAGATACGCAGTATTTT.

The table lists this clonotype with many counts. J is TRBJ1-4 and V is TRBV29-1; D is undetermined. Trimming left V 5 bases short and J 4 bases short, with 14 bases between. Germline CDR1 is SQVTM and CDR2 is ANQGSEA. This CDR3 comprises 14 residues. The CDR3 DNA is TGCAGCGTTCGACCGTCGGGAGTTAATGAAAAACTGTTTTTT. This codes for CSVRPSGVNEKLFF. Using reference TRBV29-1 and TRBJ1-4 for the parts outside the CDR3, the full variable domain is SAVISQKPSRDICQRGTSLTIQCQVDSQVTMMFWYRQQPGQSLTLIATANQGSEATYESGFVIDKFPISRPNLTFSTLTVSNMSPEDSSIYLCSVRPSGVNEKLFFGSGTQLSVL.

This clonotype was counted a few times. V is TRBV2 and J is TRBJ1-4; D possibly corresponds to TRBD1 (6 bases). V dropped 1 base and J dropped 6 bases, with 15 bases sitting between them. Germline V gene lookup returns CDR1 SNHLY and CDR2 FYNNEI. The CDR3 totals 16 residues. The CDR3 DNA reads as TGTGCCAGCAGTGAAGGGACCCAGGGGAGGGATGAAAAACTGTTTTTT. The encoded protein is CASSEGTQGRDEKLFF. The full variable domain, rest sourced from reference TRBV2 and TRBJ1-4, is EPEVTQTPSHQVTQMGQEVILRCVPISNHLYFYWYRQILGQKVEFLVSFYNNEISEKSEIFDDQFSVERPDGSNFTLKIRSTKLEDSAMYFCASSEGTQGRDEKLFFGSGTQLSVL.

The chain couples TRBV19 to TRBJ2-3; 9 bases match TRBD1. Germline V lookup: CDR1 LNHDA, CDR2 SQIVND (reference sequence). The CDR3 length is 17 residues. The V segment lost 5 bases and the J segment 1 base; nucleotides outside the gene matches: 10. CDR3 DNA: TGTGCCAGTAGTTCAACAGGGGGCGCAGTCCGCACAGATACGCAGTATTTT. It translates to CASSSTGGAVRTDTQYF.

This clonotype has more than one count but fewer than ten. This sequence joins TRBV12-3 or TRBV12-4 and TRBJ2-7, with D perhaps matching TRBD1 (6 bases). Trimming removed 6 bases at V and 0 bases at J, with 18 bases between. This CDR3 is built from 16 residues. The CDR3 nucleotides read TGTGCCAGCAGGGACGACAGGTCGATTAGCTCCTACGAGCAGTACTTC. It translates to CASRDDRSISSYEQYF.

This clonotype was seen at least ten times. The chain joins TRBV4-2 to TRBJ2-1; D is undetermined. Germline V gene lookup returns CDR1 LGHNA and CDR2 YNFKEQ. This CDR3 is 16 amino acids long. V gave up 0 bases and J gave up 0 bases, with 9 bases separating them. CDR3 region: CASSQDKGVSYNEQFF. Written as DNA, the CDR3 is TGTGCCAGCAGCCAAGATAAAGGAGTCTCCTACAATGAGCAGTTCTTC.

The chain is built from TRBV18 and TRBJ2-1, with 11 nucleotides matching TRBD2. J was trimmed by 6 bases and V by 4 bases; bases with no gene match: 8. The CDR3 has 16 residues. Germline V gives CDR1 KGHSH, CDR2 LQKENI. The CDR3 loop is CASSLRSGGAGNEQFF. The CDR3, as DNA: TGTGCCAGCTCACTCCGTAGCGGGGGGGCCGGCAATGAGCAGTTCTTC.

This sequence joins TRBV11-2 and TRBJ1-3; 7 bases match TRBD1. This CDR3 has 16 amino acids. Germline-derived CDR1 and CDR2 are SGHAT and FQNNGV. V lost 5 bases, J lost 2 bases, and 9 bases stayed unmatched. The CDR3 region is CASSTLRGRTGNTIYF. The CDR3, as DNA: TGTGCCAGCAGCACCCTCAGGGGGAGAACTGGAAACACCATATATTTT. Full variable domain (outside the CDR3, taken from reference TRBV11-2 and TRBJ1-3): EAGVAQSPRYKIIEKRQSVAFWCNPISGHATLYWYQQILGQGPKLLIQFQNNGVVDDSQLPKDRFSAERLKGVDSTLKIQPAKLEDSAVYLCASSTLRGRTGNTIYFGEGSWLTVV.

There are a few counts of this clonotype. The chain combines TRBV18 with TRBJ2-7, with D unresolved. Germline loops: CDR1 KGHSH, CDR2 LQKENI. V gave up 1 base and J gave up 2 bases, with 6 bases separating them. This CDR3 has 13 residues. The CDR3: CASSPQPAYEQYF. The DNA of the CDR3 is TGTGCCAGCTCACCACAGCCCGCCTACGAGCAGTACTTC.

This clonotype was recorded many times. The genes are TRBV5-5 and TRBJ2-5, with D possibly being TRBD1 (5 bases). Trimming removed 0 bases from V and 5 bases from J, with 8 bases in between. The CDR3 spans 13 residues. Germline V gene data show CDR1 as SGHKS and CDR2 as YYEKEE (reference sequence). CDR3 region: CASSLGGLETQYF. The CDR3 DNA is TGTGCCAGCAGCTTGGGGGGCCTCGAGACCCAGTACTTC.

This clonotype occurred a few times. The DNA for the CDR3 is TGTGCCAGCAGCGCCAAATATGAGCAGTTCTTC. It codes for CASSAKYEQFF. The rearrangement uses TRBV2 and TRBJ2-1; D is undetermined. Germline CDR1 SNHLY, CDR2 FYNNEI. The V end was cut by 6 bases, the J end by 8 bases, with 8 bases between. This CDR3 is built from 11 residues.

The gene calls are TRBV4-3 and TRBJ1-2, with 7 bases that match TRBD1. V lost 1 base, J lost 3 bases, and 5 bases stayed unmatched. CDR1 LGHNA and CDR2 YSLEER come from the germline V gene. This CDR3 spans 15 amino acids. CDR3 nucleotide sequence: TGCGCCAGCAGCCAAGTTAACAGGGGCGACTATGGCTACACCTTC. Translating it yields CASSQVNRGDYGYTF.

This clonotype was counted at least ten times. The chain links TRBV24-1 to TRBJ2-2, with D hard to call. CDR3 size: 15 residues. V was shortened by 4 bases and J by 0 bases, with 8 bases between the two germline ends. From germline, CDR1 is KGHDR and CDR2 SFDVKD. In DNA form, the CDR3 reads TGTGCCACCAGTGAGTCAGGAGCGAACACCGGGGAGCTGTTTTTT. Protein product: CATSESGANTGELFF.

This clonotype was seen a few times. The V gene is TRBV11-2, the J gene TRBJ1-1; 7 nucleotides align to TRBD1. The CDR3 has 13 residues. V gave up 1 base and J gave up 11 bases; unmatched junction bases: 7. Per the germline V gene, CDR1 is SGHAT and CDR2 is FQNNGV. CDR3 region: CASSLARDRAAFF. In nucleotides, the CDR3 is TGTGCCAGCAGCTTAGCACGAGACAGGGCTGCTTTCTTT. Looking up the rest from reference TRBV11-2 and TRBJ1-1 gives the full variable domain: EAGVAQSPRYKIIEKRQSVAFWCNPISGHATLYWYQQILGQGPKLLIQFQNNGVVDDSQLPKDRFSAERLKGVDSTLKIQPAKLEDSAVYLCASSLARDRAAFFGQGTRLTVV.

This clonotype was seen ten or more times. The rearrangement joins TRBV29-1 to TRBJ2-7; 12 bases align to TRBD2. Per germline, CDR1 SQVTM and CDR2 ANQGSEA. This CDR3 contains 13 residues. Trimming cost V 7 bases and J 2 bases; bases outside gene matches: 3. CDR3 sequence: CSDGLAGTYEQYF. DNA of the CDR3: TGCAGCGATGGACTAGCGGGGACCTACGAGCAGTACTTC.

The table lists this clonotype with a few counts. J is TRBJ1-5 and V is TRBV6-2 or TRBV6-3; D is unresolved. The CDR3 loop spans 13 amino acids. The ends were cut back, 2 bases at V and 6 bases at J, with 8 bases in the middle. Germline CDR1 and CDR2: MNHEY and SVGEGT. The CDR3 DNA is TGTGCCAGCAGTTACGCTGGAGGTCAGCCCCAGCATTTT. This sequence encodes CASSYAGGQPQHF.

This clonotype was seen repeatedly, ten times or more. V and J are TRBV7-9 and TRBJ2-1, with D perhaps TRBD1 (5 bases). This CDR3 comprises 13 residues. V was pared by 3 bases and J by 5 bases, with 8 bases between. Looked up from germline, CDR1 is SEHNR and CDR2 is FQNEAQ (reference sequence). CDR3 nucleotides: TGTGCCAGCAGCTTCGACAGACACAATGAGCAGTTCTTC. Its protein is CASSFDRHNEQFF.

This clonotype was detected a few times. V usage is TRBV6-2 or TRBV6-3 and J usage is TRBJ2-1, with D maybe TRBD2 (5 bases). The germline CDR1 and CDR2 sequences are MNHEY and SVGEGT. The CDR3 sequence is 15 residues long. V shed 2 bases and J shed 6 bases, with 14 bases lying between them. CDR3 nucleotide sequence: TGTGCCAGCAGTTACCGACCTAGCCTTGCCAATGAGCAGTTCTTC. Its translation is CASSYRPSLANEQFF.

This clonotype was detected ten times or more. This rearrangement joins TRBV20-1 to TRBJ1-3, with TRBD1 identical over 7 bases. Per the germline V gene, CDR1 is DFQATT and CDR2 is SNEGSKA (reference sequence). CDR3 size: 12 residues. The V and J ends lost 5 bases and 4 bases, in that order; junction bases with no gene match: 2. CDR3 coding DNA: TGCAGTGCTTTGGACAGGGGAAACACCATATATTTT. Its translation: CSALDRGNTIYF.